What follows are 17 T cell receptor beta chains derived from one specimen sequenced in a study of T cell changes during pregnancy in multiple sclerosis. The method was immunoSEQ multiplex PCR; TCRdb's version includes in-frame clones alone and lacks a portion of them. The data show fewer than 90,000 clones, roughly 94% seen once. Sequenced material: peripheral blood, taken after pregnancy. The receptor set was obtained from a female donor in good health, enrolled as a control in a pregnancy study.

The chain carries TRBV9 and TRBJ1-2; 9 bases line up with TRBD1. The CDR3 sequence is 12 residues long. V lost 4 bases and J lost 8; bases outside the gene matches: 3. In germline, CDR1 is SGDLS, CDR2 YYNGEE. The CDR3 loop is CASSPDRGGYTF. Written as DNA, the CDR3 is TGTGCCAGCAGCCCCGACAGGGGGGGCTACACCTTC. The full variable domain, its missing parts supplied by reference TRBV9 and TRBJ1-2, is DSGVTQTPKHLITATGQRVTLRCSPRSGDLSVYWYQQSLDQGLQFLIQYYNGEERAKGNILERFSAQQFPDLHSELNLSSLELGDSALYFCASSPDRGGYTFGSGTRLTVV.

The gene calls are TRBV5-5 and TRBJ1-5; 7 nucleotides align to TRBD1. Unmatched junction bases numbered 5, after V lost 3 bases and J lost 2 bases. This CDR3 is built from 15 residues. Germline loops: CDR1 SGHKS, CDR2 YYEKEE (reference sequence). CDR3 DNA sequence: TGTGCCAGCAGCTCAGGGGGGAGAGGCAATCAGCCCCAGCATTTT. It codes for CASSSGGRGNQPQHF.

The genes are TRBV6-5 and TRBJ1-3, with 9 bases identical to TRBD1. V trimming: 6 bases; J trimming: 1 base; junction bases outside the gene matches: 4. Germline V gives CDR1 MNHEY, CDR2 SVGAGI. The CDR3 spans 15 residues. The CDR3 nucleotides are TGTGCCAGCAGAGCAGACAGGGGGTCTGGAAACACCATATATTTT. Encoded protein: CASRADRGSGNTIYF.

A single count supports this clone. The chain employs TRBV5-1 and TRBJ2-1; D is perhaps TRBD1 (5 bases). The CDR3 is 16 amino acids. Germline V gives CDR1 SGHRS, CDR2 YFSETQ. V lost 0 bases to trimming and J lost 5 bases, with 15 bases between them. The CDR3 bases are TGCGCCAGCAGCTTGGGTCTTGGTCCAGGGAACAATGAGCAGTTCTTC. It translates to CASSLGLGPGNNEQFF.

The chain carries TRBV2 and TRBJ2-2; D might be TRBD2 (6 bases). Germline V gene sequence: CDR1 SNHLY, CDR2 FYNNEI. V dropped 2 bases and J dropped 13 bases, with 14 bases sitting between them. The CDR3 consists of 13 residues. CDR3 DNA sequence: TGTGCCAGCAGTGAATTTGCCCGGGGGTGGCTGTTTTTT. This gives the protein CASSEFARGWLFF.

This sequence joins TRBV6-1 and TRBJ2-1; 8 positions agree with TRBD1. V gave up 0 bases and J gave up 8 bases; unmatched junction bases: 6. Germline-derived CDR1 and CDR2 are MNHNS and SASEGT. The CDR3 sequence is 15 residues long. The CDR3 region has the DNA TGTGCCAGCAGTGAAGCAGGACAGGGCAGCGATGAGCAGTTCTTC. This translates into CASSEAGQGSDEQFF.

This chain joins TRBV18 and TRBJ2-2; weak D call: TRBD1 (5 bases). CDR3 length equals 15 residues. V lost 4 bases and J lost 3, with 12 bases in between. CDR1 and CDR2 (germline): KGHSH, LQKENI. The CDR3 region has the DNA TGTGCCAGCTCACTTTCAGACAGCTACACCGGGGAGCTGTTTTTT. Residues: CASSLSDSYTGELFF.

The chain combines TRBV2 with TRBJ1-4; D unresolved. V dropped 6 bases and J dropped 8 bases, with 16 bases sitting between them. The CDR3 loop spans 14 amino acids. Germline CDR1 SNHLY, CDR2 FYNNEI. CDR3 coding DNA: TGTGCCAGCAGGAGCCTCGGACGGGAAGAAAAACTGTTTTTT. Encoded protein: CASRSLGREEKLFF. The full variable domain, with the rest looked up from reference TRBV2 and TRBJ1-4, is EPEVTQTPSHQVTQMGQEVILRCVPISNHLYFYWYRQILGQKVEFLVSFYNNEISEKSEIFDDQFSVERPDGSNFTLKIRSTKLEDSAMYFCASRSLGREEKLFFGSGTQLSVL.

This clone is a singleton in its sample. The chain joins TRBV11-2 to TRBJ2-1; no clear D gene. V was trimmed by 3 bases and J by 4 bases, leaving 7 bases between them. The CDR3 covers 13 residues. Germline V gene data show CDR1 as SGHAT and CDR2 as FQNNGV. The CDR3 bases are TGTGCCAGCAGCTTCCGCGGATACAATGAGCAGTTCTTC. Amino acid sequence: CASSFRGYNEQFF.

The chain has TRBV30 and TRBJ2-1; 14 nucleotides agree with TRBD2. The V gene's germline CDR1 is GTSNPN and CDR2 SVGIG (reference sequence). The ends lost 3 bases at V and 2 bases at J; junction bases unmatched: 3. CDR3 length: 16 residues. The CDR3 spells CAWRRLAGGTYNEQFF. CDR3 bases: TGTGCCTGGAGGCGACTAGCGGGAGGGACCTACAATGAGCAGTTCTTC.

V and J are TRBV5-1 and TRBJ1-3; D perhaps matches TRBD1 (5 bases). The germline CDR1 and CDR2 sequences are SGHRS and YFSETQ. V lost 6 bases and J lost 0, with 19 bases in between. This CDR3 spans 17 amino acids. CDR3 coding DNA: TGCGCCAGCACCCCGGGCCAGGGAAACCCCTCTGGAAACACCATATATTTT. Protein: CASTPGQGNPSGNTIYF.

The V and J genes are TRBV29-1 and TRBJ2-1, with a possible D match to TRBD2 (6 bases). The V and J ends lost 1 base and 15 bases respectively, with 13 bases between them. Germline values: CDR1 SQVTM, CDR2 ANQGSEA. The CDR3 consists of 11 residues. The CDR3 loop is CSVEGGMRVFF. DNA of the CDR3: TGCAGCGTTGAAGGCGGGATGCGGGTGTTCTTC.

The chain uses TRBV6-4 and TRBJ2-1; the D gene is possibly TRBD1 (6 bases). V lost 6 bases to trimming and J lost 9 bases, with 12 bases between them. The CDR3 spans 12 residues. CDR1 MRHNA and CDR2 SNTAGT come from the germline V gene. CDR3 bases: TGTGCCAGCAGCACAGGGAGCGGTGAGCAGTTCTTC. Its translation is CASSTGSGEQFF.

The chain joins TRBV6-1 to TRBJ2-4, with 9 positions matching TRBD2. The CDR3 runs 17 residues. With V trimmed by 2 bases and J by 8 bases, 13 bases remained unmatched. Germline CDR1 and CDR2: MNHNS and SASEGT. This CDR3 reads CASSERQRREGLDIQYF. DNA of the CDR3: TGTGCCAGCAGTGAAAGACAGCGGCGGGAGGGCCTGGACATTCAGTACTTC.

The chain is built from TRBV27 and TRBJ2-3; possible D gene TRBD1, 5 bases. This CDR3 is built from 14 residues. The ends were cut back, 6 bases at V and 3 bases at J, with 13 bases in the middle. Germline V gives CDR1 MNHEY, CDR2 SMNVEV (reference sequence). CDR3 bases: TGTGCCAGCAGGACAGCCTCCGTAACAGATACGCAGTATTTT. Translation: CASRTASVTDTQYF.

This chain links TRBV11-3 with TRBJ2-1; 11 bases match TRBD1. Germline V gene data show CDR1 as SGHNT and CDR2 as YENEEA. V trimming: 3 bases; J trimming: 8 bases; junction bases outside the gene matches: 3. The CDR3 extends over 14 amino acids. CDR3 bases: TGTGCCAGCAGCTTGGACAGGGGGCGCGATGAGCAGTTCTTC. Translation: CASSLDRGRDEQFF.

V is TRBV5-6 and J is TRBJ1-1, with D possibly being TRBD1 (6 bases). The CDR3 totals 16 residues. Germline CDR1 SGHDT, CDR2 YYEEEE. V was clipped by 0 bases and J by 3 bases, with 15 bases between them. For the CDR3, the DNA is TGTGCCAGCAGCTTGGTTGGGACACACGGAGACACTGAAGCTTTCTTT. Amino acid sequence: CASSLVGTHGDTEAFF.